This T cell receptor beta chain was recorded in a study of PD-1 blockade in classical Hodgkin lymphoma. The table came from immunoSEQ multiplex PCR; TCRdb's copy has only in-frame clones and leaves some out. The sample lists about 72,000 clones; approximately 94% were seen once. Each patient's relapse followed autologous stem cell transplantation, and brentuximab vedotin exposure varied. In germline, CDR1 is SNHLY, CDR2 FYNNEI. V trimming: 7 bases; J trimming: 2 bases; junction bases outside the gene matches: 4. The CDR3 consists of 13 residues. A word on this clone: Its specificity is not known.

General study results and limits: Baseline diversity was lower in partial responders and progressors than complete responders. Possibly reflecting disease activity or prior therapy, repertoire differences have causes that remain undefined. By C4D1, diversity of CD4+ TCRs had risen significantly, whereas that of CD8+ TCRs had not.

This sample comprised peripheral blood mononuclear cells (PBMCs), obtained at baseline. The chain links TRBV2 to TRBJ2-7, with TRBD1 matching over 8 bases. The origin of this receptor is a human donor with classical Hodgkin lymphoma. The CDR3 DNA sequence: TGTGCCAGCAATCAGGGGGCCCCCTACGAGCAGTACTTC. Its protein product is CASNQGAPYEQYF. Together with reference TRBV2 and TRBJ2-7, the CDR3 gives the full variable domain: EPEVTQTPSHQVTQMGQEVILRCVPISNHLYFYWYRQILGQKVEFLVSFYNNEISEKSEIFDDQFSVERPDGSNFTLKIRSTKLEDSAMYFCASNQGAPYEQYFGPGTRLTVT.